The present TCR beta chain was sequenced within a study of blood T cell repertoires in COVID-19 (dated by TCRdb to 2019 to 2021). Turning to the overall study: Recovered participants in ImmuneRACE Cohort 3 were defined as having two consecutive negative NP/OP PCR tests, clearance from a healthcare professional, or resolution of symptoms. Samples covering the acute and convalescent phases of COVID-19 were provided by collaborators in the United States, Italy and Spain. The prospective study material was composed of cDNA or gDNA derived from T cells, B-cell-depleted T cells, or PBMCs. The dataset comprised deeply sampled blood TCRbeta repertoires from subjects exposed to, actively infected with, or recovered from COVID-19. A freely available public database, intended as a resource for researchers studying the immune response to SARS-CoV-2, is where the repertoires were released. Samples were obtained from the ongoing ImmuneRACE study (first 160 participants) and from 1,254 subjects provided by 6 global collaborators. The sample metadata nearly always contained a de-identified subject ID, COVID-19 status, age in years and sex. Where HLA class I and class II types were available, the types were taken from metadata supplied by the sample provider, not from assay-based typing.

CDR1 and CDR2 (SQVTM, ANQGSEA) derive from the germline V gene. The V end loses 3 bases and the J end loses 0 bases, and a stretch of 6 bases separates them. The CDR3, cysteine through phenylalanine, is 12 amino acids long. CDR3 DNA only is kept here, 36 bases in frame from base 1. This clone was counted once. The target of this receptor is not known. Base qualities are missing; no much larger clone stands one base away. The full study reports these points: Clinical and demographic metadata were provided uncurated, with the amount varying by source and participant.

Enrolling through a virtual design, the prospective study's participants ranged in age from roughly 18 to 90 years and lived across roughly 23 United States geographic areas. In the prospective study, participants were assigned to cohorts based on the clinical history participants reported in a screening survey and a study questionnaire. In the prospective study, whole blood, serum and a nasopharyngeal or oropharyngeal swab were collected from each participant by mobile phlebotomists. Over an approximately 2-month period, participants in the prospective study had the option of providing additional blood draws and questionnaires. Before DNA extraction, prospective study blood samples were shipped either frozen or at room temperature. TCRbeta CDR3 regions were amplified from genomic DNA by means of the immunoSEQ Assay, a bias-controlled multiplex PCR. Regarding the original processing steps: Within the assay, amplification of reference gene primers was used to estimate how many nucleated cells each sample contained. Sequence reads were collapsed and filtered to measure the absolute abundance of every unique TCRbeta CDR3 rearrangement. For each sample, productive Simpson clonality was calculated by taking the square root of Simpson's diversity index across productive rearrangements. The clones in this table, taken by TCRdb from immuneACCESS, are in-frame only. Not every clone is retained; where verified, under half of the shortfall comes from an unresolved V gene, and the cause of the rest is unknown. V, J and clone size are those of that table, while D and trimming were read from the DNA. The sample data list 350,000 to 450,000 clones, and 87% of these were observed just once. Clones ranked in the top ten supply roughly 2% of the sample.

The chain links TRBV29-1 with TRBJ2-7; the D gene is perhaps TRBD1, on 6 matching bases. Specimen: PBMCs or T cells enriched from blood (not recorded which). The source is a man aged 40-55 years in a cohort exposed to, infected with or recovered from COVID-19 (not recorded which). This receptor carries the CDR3 CSVDRGSYEQYF. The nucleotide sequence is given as TGCAGCGTTGACAGGGGCTCCTACGAGCAGTACTTC.